This T cell receptor beta chain was retrieved from a study of blood T cell repertoires in COVID-19. Looking at the study overall: Material from acute and convalescent COVID-19 was sourced from the United States, Italy and Spain. PBMCs, B-cell-depleted T cells, or T cells were the source of the cDNA or gDNA that made up the material.

Under the authors' procedure: The assay estimated nucleated cells by amplifying reference gene primers. Data came from immunoSEQ multiplex PCR; TCRdb stores just in-frame clones and leaves some out. Clone size and V and J calls were adopted from that table, with D and trimming inferred from the DNA. The table records about 120,000 clones, less than 90% of them present only once. Germline V CDR1 and CDR2: SGHRS, YFSETQ. Trimming cost V 0 bases and J 3 bases, with 12 bases left between them. The CDR3 totals 15 residues. The TCR was taken from a man aged 80 or over with acute or convalescent COVID-19. The chain employs TRBV5-1 and TRBJ1-2; TRBD1 might be the D (5 bases). Sequencing input: peripheral blood. In DNA form, the CDR3 reads TGCGCCAGCAGCTTGGGTCAGGAGGGGCACTATGGCTACACCTTC. The encoded protein is CASSLGQEGHYGYTF.